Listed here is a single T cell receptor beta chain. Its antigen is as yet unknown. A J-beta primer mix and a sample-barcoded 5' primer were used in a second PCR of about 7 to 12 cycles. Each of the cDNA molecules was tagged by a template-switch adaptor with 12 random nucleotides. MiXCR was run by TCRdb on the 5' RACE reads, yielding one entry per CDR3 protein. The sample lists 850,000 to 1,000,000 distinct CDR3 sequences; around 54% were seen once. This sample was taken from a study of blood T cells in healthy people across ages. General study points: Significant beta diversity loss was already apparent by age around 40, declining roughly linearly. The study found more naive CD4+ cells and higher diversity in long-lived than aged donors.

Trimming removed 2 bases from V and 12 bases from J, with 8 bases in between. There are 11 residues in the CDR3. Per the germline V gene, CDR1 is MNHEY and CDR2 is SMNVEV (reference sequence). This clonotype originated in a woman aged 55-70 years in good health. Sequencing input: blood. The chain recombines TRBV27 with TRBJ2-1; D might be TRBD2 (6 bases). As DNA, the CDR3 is TGTGCCAGCAGTTTAGGGACTGTGCAGTTCTTC. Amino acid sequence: CASSLGTVQFF.